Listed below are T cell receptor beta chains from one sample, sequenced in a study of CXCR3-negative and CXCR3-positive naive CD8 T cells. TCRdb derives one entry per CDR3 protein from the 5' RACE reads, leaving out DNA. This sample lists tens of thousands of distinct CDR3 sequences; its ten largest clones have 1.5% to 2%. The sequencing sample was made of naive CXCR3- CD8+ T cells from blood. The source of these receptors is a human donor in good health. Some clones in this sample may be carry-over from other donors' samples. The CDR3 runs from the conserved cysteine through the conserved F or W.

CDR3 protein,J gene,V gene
CASSLDGGYEQYF,TRBJ2-7,TRBV28
CSVEVAVNYGYTF,TRBJ1-2,TRBV29-1
CASSPWDSLNTEAFF,TRBJ1-1,TRBV28
CASSFGGGAYGYTF,TRBJ1-2,TRBV28
CSVVPQTNTGELFF,TRBJ2-2,TRBV29-1
CSVLDRLAHEQYF,TRBJ2-7,TRBV29-1
CASSLFTGTYNEQFF,TRBJ2-1,TRBV13
CSVEAGDKNIQYF,TRBJ2-4,TRBV29-1
CASSPWGFDPNQPQHF,TRBJ1-5,TRBV12-3/TRBV12-4
CAISESLAINEQFF,TRBJ2-1,TRBV10-3
CATSKRGASTSYNEQFF,TRBJ2-1,TRBV15
CASSDGGAGELFF,TRBJ2-2,TRBV6-4
CASSQGLRGVGETQYF,TRBJ2-5,TRBV4-3
CSARTEDLFDEQFF,TRBJ2-1,TRBV20-1
CASVGSTGELFF,TRBJ2-2,TRBV5-1
CASSLSDSSNQPQHF,TRBJ1-5,TRBV7-8
CASSLGLKGYEQYF,TRBJ2-7,TRBV7-9
CARIGRTEAFF,TRBJ1-1,TRBV5-1
CASSLGIEGNQPQHF,TRBJ1-5,TRBV12-3/TRBV12-4
CATAPRTGSSYEQYF,TRBJ2-7,TRBV23-1
CSARDPATSGTYEQYF,TRBJ2-7,TRBV20-1
CASTEGSSGDYSYEQYF,TRBJ2-7,TRBV6-2/TRBV6-3
CASSQGATYQETQYF,TRBJ2-5,TRBV6-6